One and the same sample provided the 27 T cell receptor beta chains below, sequenced in a study of OX40 agonist ivuxolimab in advanced cancers. The table came from immunoSEQ multiplex PCR; TCRdb's copy has only in-frame clones and leaves some out. The repertoire holds some 18,000 clones, 90% seen once, with around 48% in the top ten. The sample was CD4+ or CD8+ T cells sorted from blood, taken in a trial of the OX40 agonist ivuxolimab. All receptors come from an adult with an advanced solid tumor such as melanoma, head and neck, liver or kidney cancer.

The V call is TRBV28, the J call TRBJ2-2; D is unresolved. The CDR3 totals 14 residues. Germline CDR1 and CDR2: MDHEN and SYDVKM. V was cut by 4 bases and J by 6 bases, with 12 bases left in between. CDR3 loop: CASSSAGAPGELFF. The CDR3 DNA sequence: TGTGCCAGCAGTTCGGCAGGAGCACCCGGGGAGCTGTTTTTT.

The chain recombines TRBV27 with TRBJ2-1, with D unresolved. The CDR3 contains 15 residues. V gave up 2 bases and J gave up 2 bases, with 10 bases separating them. Germline CDR1 is MNHEY and CDR2 is SMNVEV (reference sequence). For the CDR3, the DNA is TGTGCCAGCAGTTTACGAATTGATACCTACAATGAGCAGTTCTTC. Translation: CASSLRIDTYNEQFF.

J is TRBJ2-7 and V is TRBV5-6; 7 bases are a match to TRBD1. Germline V CDR1 and CDR2: SGHDT, YYEEEE. V lost 2 bases, J lost 2 bases, and 7 bases stayed unmatched. This CDR3 comprises 15 residues. CDR3 coding DNA: TGTGCCAGCAGCTTACAGGGGTCAAAACCCTACGAGCAGTACTTC. It translates to CASSLQGSKPYEQYF.

The chain is built from TRBV2 and TRBJ1-2; perhaps TRBD1 as D (5 bases). CDR3 length: 14 residues. Germline CDR1 reads SNHLY; CDR2 reads FYNNEI. Trimming removed 2 bases from V and 5 bases from J, with 12 bases in between. The CDR3 nucleotides read TGTGCCAGCAGTGAACCGGGGGTTCAATATGGCTACACCTTC. Amino acids: CASSEPGVQYGYTF.

V is TRBV29-1 and J is TRBJ2-7, with a possible D match to TRBD1 (7 bases). Germline CDR1 is SQVTM and CDR2 is ANQGSEA. Deletions cut 5 bases from V and 7 bases from J, with 15 bases between. The CDR3 runs to 12 residues. The chain's CDR3 is CSVLSPGGEQYF. For the CDR3, the DNA is TGCAGCGTTTTGTCACCAGGGGGGGAGCAGTACTTC.

DNA for the CDR3: TGTGCCAGTAGGTTCGGGTCAGCGGGGAACACTGAAGCTTTCTTT. It specifies CASRFGSAGNTEAFF. The V and J genes are TRBV19 and TRBJ1-1; D gene unclear. CDR3 length: 15 amino acids. With 6 bases removed from V and 1 base from J, the gap between germline ends came to 15 bases. Germline assignment: CDR1 LNHDA and CDR2 SQIVND (reference sequence).

This chain links TRBV6-4 with TRBJ1-5; unclear D gene. The germline gives CDR1 MRHNA, CDR2 SNTAGT. The CDR3 is made up of 13 amino acids. Trimming shortened V by 3 bases and J by 3 bases, and 6 bases separated the two germline ends. DNA of the CDR3: TGTGCCAGCAGTGAAGGAGCCAATCAGCCCCAGCATTTT. Translating it yields CASSEGANQPQHF.

V and J are TRBV28 and TRBJ1-4, with D perhaps matching TRBD1 (5 bases). Per germline, CDR1 MDHEN and CDR2 SYDVKM. The V end lost 4 bases, the J end lost 3 bases, and 9 bases lay between the germline ends. The CDR3 extends over 14 amino acids. CDR3 sequence: CASSSRGANEKLFF. The CDR3 DNA follows: TGTGCCAGCAGTTCGAGAGGGGCTAATGAAAAACTGTTTTTT.

This clone was recorded once. The CDR3 loop is CATSIWAGSTNQPQHF. The CDR3 DNA reads as TGTGCCACCAGCATATGGGCCGGGTCTACTAATCAGCCCCAGCATTTT. The chain uses TRBV15 and TRBJ1-5; the D is unclear. CDR1 LNHNV and CDR2 YYDKDF come from the germline V gene (reference sequence). CDR3 length: 16 residues. The V gene lost 4 bases and the J gene lost 4 bases, with 17 bases spanning the gap. Together with reference TRBV15 and TRBJ1-5, the CDR3 gives the full variable domain: DAMVIQNPRYQVTQFGKPVTLSCSQTLNHNVMYWYQQKSSQAPKLLFHYYDKDFNNEADTPDNFQSRRPNTSFCFLDIRSPGLGDTAMYLCATSIWAGSTNQPQHFGDGTRLSIL.

This sequence joins TRBV9 and TRBJ2-7; tentatively, D is TRBD2 (5 bases). V lost 3 bases and J lost 7, with 11 bases in between. Germline CDR1 and CDR2: SGDLS and YYNGEE. This CDR3 spans 12 amino acids. The CDR3 sequence: CASSEEVGEQYF. The CDR3 DNA is TGTGCCAGCAGCGAGGAGGTGGGTGAGCAGTACTTC. The variable domain in full, with the rest retrieved from reference TRBV9 and TRBJ2-7, is DSGVTQTPKHLITATGQRVTLRCSPRSGDLSVYWYQQSLDQGLQFLIQYYNGEERAKGNILERFSAQQFPDLHSELNLSSLELGDSALYFCASSEEVGEQYFGPGTRLTVT.

This chain joins TRBV28 and TRBJ1-2; the D is unclear. Trimming took off 3 bases at V and 6 bases at J, with 14 bases between the two ends. The CDR3 loop spans 14 amino acids. In germline, CDR1 is MDHEN, CDR2 SYDVKM. The CDR3: CASSLRERKDGYTF. The DNA of the CDR3 is TGTGCCAGCAGTTTGAGGGAAAGAAAGGATGGCTACACCTTC.

CDR3 sequence: CSVERAVDNYGYTF. In DNA form, the CDR3 reads TGCAGCGTTGAAAGGGCAGTCGACAACTATGGCTACACCTTC. J is TRBJ1-2 and V is TRBV29-1; no definite D call. V gave up 2 bases and J gave up 2 bases, with 12 bases separating them. Per the germline V gene, CDR1 is SQVTM and CDR2 is ANQGSEA. CDR3 length: 14 residues.

This clone qualifies as medium-sized. V usage is TRBV4-2 and J usage is TRBJ2-1; D is undetermined. The CDR3 loop spans 15 amino acids. The germline CDR1 and CDR2 sequences are LGHNA and YNFKEQ. Trimming stripped 1 base from V and 5 bases from J, with 12 bases between. The CDR3 region is CASSQVPGPNNEQFF. As DNA, the CDR3 is TGTGCCAGCAGCCAAGTTCCGGGTCCAAACAATGAGCAGTTCTTC.

The rearrangement joins TRBV30 to TRBJ2-3; D might be TRBD1 (5 bases). V gave up 7 bases and J gave up 2 bases, with 10 bases separating them. The CDR3 consists of 12 residues. CDR1 is GTSNPN, CDR2 SVGIG, per germline (reference sequence). The CDR3 coding sequence is TGTGCCTTTTCGACAGTCACAGATACGCAGTATTTT. This translates into CAFSTVTDTQYF.

The chain uses TRBV7-9 and TRBJ2-1; 13 positions agree with TRBD2. The length of the CDR3 is 18 residues. V gave up 5 bases and J gave up 4 bases; unmatched junction bases: 11. Germline V CDR1 and CDR2: SEHNR, FQNEAQ (reference sequence). The CDR3 DNA reads as TGTGCCAGCAGCCCGGGACCCGGGACTAGCGGGGAATACAATGAGCAGTTCTTC. Translating it yields CASSPGPGTSGEYNEQFF.

The chain uses TRBV5-1 and TRBJ2-7, with no clear D. Germline assignment: CDR1 SGHRS and CDR2 YFSETQ. This CDR3 has 11 residues. V lost 0 bases and J lost 5, with 3 bases in between. The CDR3 nucleotides read TGCGCCAGCAGCTTGGCCAACGAGCAGTACTTC. Translated, it gives CASSLANEQYF. The variable domain in full, with the rest retrieved from reference TRBV5-1 and TRBJ2-7, is KAGVTQTPRYLIKTRGQQVTLSCSPISGHRSVSWYQQTPGQGLQFLFEYFSETQRNKGNFPGRFSGRQFSNSRSEMNVSTLELGDSALYLCASSLANEQYFGPGTRLTVT.

This clone was picked up one time. The chain carries TRBV7-2 and TRBJ2-7, with D unresolved. The V end was cut by 3 bases, the J end by 0 bases, with 15 bases between. This CDR3 is 16 amino acids long. CDR1 is SGHTA, CDR2 FQGNSA, per germline. The CDR3 DNA is TGTGCCAGCAGCTTTGGGTCGGGTGGGTTCTCCTACGAGCAGTACTTC. It codes for CASSFGSGGFSYEQYF.

CDR3 protein: CASSSLRWDGNNEKLFF. The CDR3 region has the DNA TGTGCCAGCAGCTCCCTTCGCTGGGACGGTAATAATGAAAAACTGTTTTTT. The V call is TRBV21-1, the J call TRBJ1-4. TRBV21-1 is assigned pseudogene status. The CDR3 consists of 17 residues.

The count of this clone is one. The chain joins TRBV7-8 to TRBJ2-2; D is possibly TRBD1 or TRBD2 (5 bases each). V was pared by 5 bases and J by 6 bases, with 13 bases between. The length of the CDR3 is 14 residues. Looked up from germline, CDR1 is SGHVS and CDR2 is FQNEAQ. The CDR3 loop reads CASSLRSGPGELFF. Here the CDR3 DNA reads TGTGCCAGCAGCCTACGTTCGGGACCCGGGGAGCTGTTTTTT.

This chain links TRBV11-2 with TRBJ2-7; 7 positions match TRBD1. The length of the CDR3 is 13 residues. The junction had 2 bases not matched to a gene; V was cut back by 3 bases and J by 3 bases. Germline CDR1 is SGHAT and CDR2 is FQNNGV. CDR3 bases: TGTGCCAGCAGCTTCGGGACAGACTACGAGCAGTACTTC. Its protein is CASSFGTDYEQYF.

The chain joins TRBV28 to TRBJ2-7; D possibly corresponds to TRBD1 (6 bases). The CDR3 spans 13 residues. Trimming took off 11 bases at V and 1 base at J, with 15 bases between the two ends. Germline V gene lookup returns CDR1 MDHEN and CDR2 SYDVKM. CDR3 in DNA: TGTGCCTACCTCCAGGGGCCTTCCTACGAGCAGTACTTC. Encoded protein: CAYLQGPSYEQYF.

Comment on this clone: The junction does not match germline at one end; this may be a read error. The V and J genes are TRBV7-7 and TRBJ2-6; D remains unclear. The CDR3 loop spans 13 amino acids. Germline CDR1 is SSHAT and CDR2 is FNYEAQ (reference sequence). This CDR3 reads CASSLTPYNVLTF. CDR3 coding DNA: TGTGCTAGCAGCTTGACCCCTTACAACGTCCTGACTTTC.

Only one count was recorded for this clone. The chain joins TRBV5-1 to TRBJ1-1; D not certain. V was cut by 3 bases and J by 3 bases, with 3 bases left in between. CDR3 size: 11 residues. Germline lookup yields CDR1 SGHRS and CDR2 YFSETQ. The CDR3 here is CASSYDTEAFF. The CDR3 DNA is TGCGCCAGCAGCTATGACACTGAAGCTTTCTTT.

In its sample, this clone was seen a few times. The rearrangement uses TRBV11-2 and TRBJ1-4; 8 bases align to TRBD1. This CDR3 contains 14 residues. The V segment lost 5 bases and the J segment 4 bases; nucleotides outside the gene matches: 3. Germline V CDR1 and CDR2: SGHAT, FQNNGV. CDR3 coding DNA: TGTGCCAGCAGCCAGACAGGGGTTAATGAAAAACTGTTTTTT. Encoded protein: CASSQTGVNEKLFF.

Written as DNA, the CDR3 is TGTGCCAGCAGCCCCCCTGGAGGCTCCTACAATGAGCAGTTCTTC. Its protein is CASSPPGGSYNEQFF. The chain has TRBV9 and TRBJ2-1, with a weak D call TRBD2 (5 bases). The germline gives CDR1 SGDLS, CDR2 YYNGEE. The CDR3 consists of 15 residues. The V end lost 4 bases, the J end lost 0 bases, and 11 bases lay between the germline ends.

The gene calls are TRBV2 and TRBJ2-1; TRBD2 matches 7 bases. CDR3 size: 13 residues. The V gene's germline CDR1 is SNHLY and CDR2 FYNNEI. V dropped 10 bases and J dropped 9; count of bases not matched to a gene: 12. The CDR3: CATIGGGPGEQFF. CDR3 nucleotide sequence: TGTGCCACCATCGGGGGAGGGCCGGGTGAGCAGTTCTTC.

The V and J genes are TRBV19 and TRBJ2-5, with D tentatively TRBD1 (5 bases). V was cut by 3 bases and J by 0 bases, with 5 bases left in between. CDR3 length equals 13 residues. The germline CDR1 and CDR2 sequences are LNHDA and SQIVND (reference sequence). CDR3 nucleotides: TGTGCCAGTAGTATGGACAACCAAGAGACCCAGTACTTC. Translating it yields CASSMDNQETQYF.